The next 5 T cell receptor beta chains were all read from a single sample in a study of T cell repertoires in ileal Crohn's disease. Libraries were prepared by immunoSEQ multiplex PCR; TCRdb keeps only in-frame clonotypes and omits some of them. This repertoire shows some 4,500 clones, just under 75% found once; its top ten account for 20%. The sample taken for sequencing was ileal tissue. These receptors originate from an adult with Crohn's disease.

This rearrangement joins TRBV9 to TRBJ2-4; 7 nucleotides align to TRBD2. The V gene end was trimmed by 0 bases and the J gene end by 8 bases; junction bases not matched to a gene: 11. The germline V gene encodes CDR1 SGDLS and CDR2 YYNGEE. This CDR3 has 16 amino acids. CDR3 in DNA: TGTGCCAGCAGCGTAGTATCATCTAGCGGCGAGGACATTCAGTACTTC. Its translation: CASSVVSSSGEDIQYF. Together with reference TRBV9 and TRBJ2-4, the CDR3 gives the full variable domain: DSGVTQTPKHLITATGQRVTLRCSPRSGDLSVYWYQQSLDQGLQFLIQYYNGEERAKGNILERFSAQQFPDLHSELNLSSLELGDSALYFCASSVVSSSGEDIQYFGAGTRLSVL.

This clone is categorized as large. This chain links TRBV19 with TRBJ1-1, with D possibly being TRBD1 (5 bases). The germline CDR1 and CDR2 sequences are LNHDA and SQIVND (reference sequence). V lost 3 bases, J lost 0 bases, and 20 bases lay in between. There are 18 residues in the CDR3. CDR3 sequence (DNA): TGTGCCAGTAGTATCGCATACGGCGGGACGTACTTGAACACTGAAGCTTTCTTT. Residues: CASSIAYGGTYLNTEAFF.

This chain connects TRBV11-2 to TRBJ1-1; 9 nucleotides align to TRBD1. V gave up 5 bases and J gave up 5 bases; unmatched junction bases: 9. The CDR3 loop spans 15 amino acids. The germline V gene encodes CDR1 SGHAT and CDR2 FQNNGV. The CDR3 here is CASSETGTGRTEAFF. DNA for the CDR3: TGTGCCAGCAGCGAAACCGGGACAGGGAGGACTGAAGCTTTCTTT.

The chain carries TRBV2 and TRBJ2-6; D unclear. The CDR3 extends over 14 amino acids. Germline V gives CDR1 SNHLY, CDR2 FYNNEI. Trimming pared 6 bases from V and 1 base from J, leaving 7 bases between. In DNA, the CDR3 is TGTGCCAGCAGCCCAGTTTCTGGGGCCAACGTCCTGACTTTC. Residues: CASSPVSGANVLTF.

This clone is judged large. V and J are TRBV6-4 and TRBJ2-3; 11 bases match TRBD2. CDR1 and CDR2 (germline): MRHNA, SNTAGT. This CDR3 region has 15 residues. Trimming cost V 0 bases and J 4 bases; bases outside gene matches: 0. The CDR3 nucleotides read TGTGCCAGCAGTGACTCTAGCGGGGGGGCAGATACGCAGTATTTT. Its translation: CASSDSSGGADTQYF.